The 6 T cell receptor beta chains reported below all come from one sample, sequenced in a study of cytomegalovirus exposure and HLA in healthy donors. The PCR was carried out with 60 Vbeta primers and 13 Jbeta primers. Sequencing was performed with immunoSEQ multiplex PCR; in TCRdb, only in-frame clones are kept and a portion is missing. In the table there are some 160,000 clones, 80% to 85% of which are singletons. The specimen was PBMCs. All receptors derive from a man younger than 35 in good health and CMV-seronegative.

This sequence joins TRBV7-2 and TRBJ1-1; D might be TRBD1 (6 bases). The CDR3 runs to 12 residues. Between the trimmed V and J ends, which lost 5 bases and 10 bases, there was a span of 14 bases. CDR1 and CDR2 from the germline V gene are SGHTA and FQGNSA. CDR3 protein: CASSATGLGAFF. The CDR3 DNA reads TGTGCCAGCAGCGCCACAGGGCTCGGAGCTTTCTTT.

The V gene is TRBV2, the J gene TRBJ2-7; 7 bases line up with TRBD1. V shed 0 bases, J shed 2 bases, and the junction held 7 bases outside the gene matches. The CDR3 totals 16 residues. The germline CDR1 and CDR2 sequences are SNHLY and FYNNEI. The DNA for the CDR3 is TGTGCCAGCAGTGAAGCGTGGTCAGGGGGTACCTACGAGCAGTACTTC. Translated: CASSEAWSGGTYEQYF. The whole variable domain, remainder taken from reference TRBV2 and TRBJ2-7, is EPEVTQTPSHQVTQMGQEVILRCVPISNHLYFYWYRQILGQKVEFLVSFYNNEISEKSEIFDDQFSVERPDGSNFTLKIRSTKLEDSAMYFCASSEAWSGGTYEQYFGPGTRLTVT.

This clone was seen only a few times. This chain connects TRBV6-6 to TRBJ1-6; 7 positions agree with TRBD1. V lost 0 bases, J lost 7 bases, and 3 bases stayed unmatched. The CDR3 consists of 15 residues. Germline-derived CDR1 and CDR2 are MNHNY and SVGAGI (reference sequence). DNA for the CDR3: TGTGCCAGCAGTTACTCGACAGGGAAGAATTCACCCCTCCACTTT. Protein sequence: CASSYSTGKNSPLHF.

J is TRBJ2-5 and V is TRBV5-1, with 7 bases fitting TRBD2. The germline V gene has CDR1 SGHRS and CDR2 YFSETQ. There are 12 residues in the CDR3. V trimming: 1 base; J trimming: 7 bases; junction bases outside the gene matches: 1. CDR3 amino acids: CASSLTGGTQYF. CDR3 bases: TGCGCCAGCAGCTTGACGGGAGGGACCCAGTACTTC.

This chain links TRBV14 with TRBJ2-1; D might be TRBD2 (5 bases). The V gene's germline CDR1 is SGHDN and CDR2 FVKESK. Trimming took off 1 base at V and 4 bases at J, with 8 bases between the two ends. The CDR3 is 14 residues long. The CDR3 DNA reads TGTGCCAGCAGCCAAGCAACTAGGTACAATGAGCAGTTCTTC. This codes for CASSQATRYNEQFF.

This clone was counted a few times. The chain uses TRBV5-1 and TRBJ2-7; 8 bases are shared with TRBD1. Trimming took 6 bases from V and 7 from J; bases not matched to a gene: 15. From germline, CDR1 is SGHRS and CDR2 YFSETQ. CDR3 length: 15 residues. CDR3 in DNA: TGCGCCAGCAATCTTCCGGGACAGGCAGCCGGGGAGCAGTACTTC. It is translated as CASNLPGQAAGEQYF.